The T cell receptor beta chain under discussion was sequenced for a study of human CD8 memory T cell subsets. Germline V gene sequence: CDR1 SQVTM, CDR2 ANQGSEA. The CDR3 length is 17 residues. UMI-labeled 5' RACE was used, and it produced the TCR beta libraries. After re-calling the 5' RACE reads, TCRdb lists one entry per CDR3 protein, DNA absent. The table gives 3,000 to 3,500 distinct CDR3 sequences; the top ten clones make up roughly a third of it. The sample taken for sequencing was CD8+ effector memory T cells (TEM) sorted from PBMCs. The subset is: effector memory CD8 T cells, CCR7- CD45RO+ CD95+. The V and J genes are TRBV29-1 and TRBJ2-1; TCRdb calls TRBD1, which cannot be checked without DNA. The source is a human donor in good health. The CDR3 here is CSVEDLYGTSSYNEQFF.